The TCR beta chain described here comes from a study of cytotoxic CD8 clonotypes in ibrutinib-treated CLL. The study, taken as a whole, reports: At the start, clonality exceeded age-matched healthy donors and followed circulating CD8+ T-cell counts.

A remark on this clone: Its cognate antigen is unknown.

Using immunoSEQ multiplex PCR, the repertoire was profiled, and TCRdb retains in-frame clones only, with some absent. The table lists roughly 250,000 clones, 70% of them singletons. CDR1 and CDR2 from the germline V gene are SEHNR and FQNEAQ (reference sequence). The CDR3 has 15 amino acids. The V segment lost 3 bases and the J segment 2 bases; nucleotides outside the gene matches: 3. The sequence derives from a human donor with chronic lymphocytic leukemia. The chain links TRBV7-9 to TRBJ2-2, with 7 bases lining up with TRBD2. Sequences were derived from PBMCs, sampled after 24 months of ibrutinib treatment. In nucleotides, the CDR3 is TGTGCCAGCAGCTTGCTAGCGGTCAACACCGGGGAGCTGTTTTTT. Translating it yields CASSLLAVNTGELFF.